This TCR beta chain originates from a study of CD8 T cells in ankylosing spondylitis. Regarding the study as a whole: Some motif variants had been reported before (in reactive arthritis synovial fluid and blood).

Only a few counts were recorded for this clonotype. What it binds is unknown. The CDR3 contains 13 residues. Germline CDR1 and CDR2: SQVTM and ANQGSEA. Trimming removed 1 base at V and 5 bases at J, with 11 bases between. A single record per CDR3 protein comes from TCRdb applying MiXCR to the 5' RACE reads. The sample includes approximately 100,000 distinct CDR3 sequences, under 30% seen only once; the top ten take 9% to 15%. Sequenced sample: synovial fluid, either unsorted or a sorted T cell fraction (not recorded which). The chain joins TRBV29-1 to TRBJ2-5; the D gene is possibly TRBD2 (6 bases). The TCR comes from a male donor with ankylosing spondylitis. The CDR3 loop is CSVEAVGGETQYF. The CDR3 region has the DNA TGCAGCGTTGAAGCGGTGGGAGGCGAGACCCAGTACTTC.